This entry lists 2 T cell receptor beta chains sequenced from one sample in a study of immune heterogeneity within non-small cell lung tumors. Bulk tumor gDNA, 500 to 700 ng per sample, served as the TCR template. From each primary tumor, several far-apart biopsies were obtained during surgery. Samples came from untreated patients having curative surgery for newly diagnosed non-small cell lung cancer. Amplifying TCR beta CDR3 involved multiplex PCR carried out with 32 V and 13 J primers. TCRdb used MiXCR to reprocess the multiplex PCR reads, holding one entry per CDR3 protein. Seen here are about 4,600 distinct CDR3 sequences, 35% to 45% observed once, and the top ten hold around 30%. Specimen: lung tumor tissue. The receptors were gathered from a woman in her forties or fifties with non-small cell lung cancer.

This clonotype rates as medium-sized. The J gene is TRBJ2-7, the V gene TRBV6-1; D not resolved. This CDR3 has 15 amino acids. Trimming pared 4 bases from V and 0 bases from J, leaving 13 bases between. Germline CDR1 and CDR2: MNHNS and SASEGT. The CDR3 protein is CASSGFGGSSYEQYF. The CDR3 DNA is TGTGCCAGCAGTGGTTTTGGCGGAAGCTCCTACGAGCAGTACTTC.

This clonotype was detected a few times. The chain is built from TRBV3-1 and TRBJ1-3; possible D gene TRBD1, 5 bases. This CDR3 is built from 19 residues. CDR1 and CDR2 (germline): LGHDT, YNNKEL (reference sequence). Trimming removed 4 bases at V and 5 bases at J, with 27 bases between. CDR3 DNA: TGTGCCAGCAGCCCCAAGGGCGTCGGAGTACGGGGGACCCGAAACACCATATATTTT. Amino acids: CASSPKGVGVRGTRNTIYF.